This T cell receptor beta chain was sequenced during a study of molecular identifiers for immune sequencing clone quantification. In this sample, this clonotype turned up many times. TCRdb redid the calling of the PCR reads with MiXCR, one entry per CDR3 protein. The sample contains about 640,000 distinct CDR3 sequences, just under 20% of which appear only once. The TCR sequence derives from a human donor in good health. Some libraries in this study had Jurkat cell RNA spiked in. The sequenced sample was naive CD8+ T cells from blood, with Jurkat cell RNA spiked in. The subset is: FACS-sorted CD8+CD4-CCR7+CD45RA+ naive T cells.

The CDR3 DNA follows: TGTGCCAGCAGCCAGGACAGAGGGGTTCGGGAGACCCAGTACTTC. Translating it yields CASSQDRGVRETQYF. This chain uses TRBV3-1 with TRBJ2-5; possibly TRBD1 for D (6 bases). V lost 3 bases, J lost 5 bases, and 16 bases lay in between. This CDR3 contains 15 residues. Per germline, CDR1 LGHDT and CDR2 YNNKEL (reference sequence).